What follows are 17 T cell receptor beta chains derived from one specimen sequenced in a study of CD8+ T cells in alopecia areata. Extracted RNA was reverse transcribed into cDNA, the sequencing template. The assay was immunoSEQ multiplex PCR, and TCRdb's table has in-frame clones only and misses some. This sample has 150,000 or so clones, with around 47% found just once. The sequenced material came from CD4+ T cells sorted from blood. The receptor set was obtained from a human donor with alopecia areata.

Notes on this clone: Other DNA variants within this sample encode the same CDR3. The rearrangement links TRBV29-1 to TRBJ1-5; D unresolved. This CDR3 contains 12 residues. CDR1 and CDR2 (germline): SQVTM, ANQGSEA. Trimming pared 6 bases from V and 0 bases from J, leaving 6 bases between. The CDR3 nucleotides are TGCAGCGTCGTTGATAGCAATCAGCCCCAGCATTTT. Residues: CSVVDSNQPQHF.

The V call is TRBV6-5, the J call TRBJ1-2, with D perhaps matching TRBD1 (5 bases). V lost 8 bases and J 6 bases, leaving 13 bases between the germline ends. Germline assignment: CDR1 MNHEY and CDR2 SVGAGI. The length of the CDR3 is 12 residues. The CDR3 sequence is CASGDGPNGYTF. The DNA for the CDR3 is TGTGCCAGCGGGGACGGCCCAAATGGCTACACCTTC.

The V gene is TRBV7-6, the J gene TRBJ2-1; 8 nucleotides agree with TRBD2. Germline CDR1 SGHVS, CDR2 FNYEAQ. There are 14 residues in the CDR3. This CDR3 is CATTRDYAGGEQFF. The CDR3 DNA follows: TGTGCTACCACCCGGGACTACGCGGGGGGTGAGCAGTTCTTC.

This clone was found a few times. This chain connects TRBV5-1 to TRBJ2-1; 15 nucleotides line up with TRBD2. Losses at the gene ends were 2 bases for V and 0 bases for J; bases not matched to a gene: 9. This CDR3 is 20 amino acids long. The germline V gene has CDR1 SGHRS and CDR2 YFSETQ. The CDR3 bases are TGCGCCAGCAGCTTAGGGACTAGCGGGAGGACCAGCTACTCCTACAATGAGCAGTTCTTC. This translates into CASSLGTSGRTSYSYNEQFF.

The V and J genes are TRBV9 and TRBJ2-3; D is uncertain. The CDR3 contains 15 residues. In germline, CDR1 is SGDLS, CDR2 YYNGEE. V was clipped by 0 bases and J by 2 bases, with 10 bases between them. The CDR3 DNA follows: TGTGCCAGCAGCGTAGGTCGGAGCAACACAGATACGCAGTATTTT. Translated, it gives CASSVGRSNTDTQYF. The entire variable domain, with the rest obtained from reference TRBV9 and TRBJ2-3, is as follows: DSGVTQTPKHLITATGQRVTLRCSPRSGDLSVYWYQQSLDQGLQFLIQYYNGEERAKGNILERFSAQQFPDLHSELNLSSLELGDSALYFCASSVGRSNTDTQYFGPGTRLTVL.

Here the CDR3 reads CSVRDRANYGYTF. For the CDR3, the DNA is TGCAGCGTTCGGGACAGGGCGAACTATGGCTACACCTTC. This rearrangement joins TRBV29-1 to TRBJ1-2, with 9 bases matching TRBD1. The CDR3 is made up of 13 amino acids. After removal of 5 bases from V and 2 bases from J, the junction contained 3 bases not matched to a gene. Germline CDR1 SQVTM, CDR2 ANQGSEA.

This sequence joins TRBV7-9 and TRBJ2-7; TRBD1 matches at 8 bases. With V trimmed by 3 bases and J by 0 bases, 4 bases remained unmatched. Germline V gene data show CDR1 as SEHNR and CDR2 as FQNEAQ (reference sequence). This CDR3 contains 15 residues. The CDR3 region is CASSLVGQGSYEQYF. CDR3 nucleotides: TGTGCCAGCAGCTTGGTAGGACAGGGCTCCTACGAGCAGTACTTC.

V is TRBV30 and J is TRBJ1-2, with 7 bases matching TRBD1. The CDR3 is 13 amino acids. V lost 4 bases to trimming and J lost 4 bases; unmatched junction nucleotides: 6. From germline, CDR1 is GTSNPN and CDR2 SVGIG (reference sequence). The CDR3 loop is CAWTQEGAYGYTF. The CDR3 nucleotides are TGTGCCTGGACCCAGGAGGGGGCCTATGGCTACACCTTC. Using reference TRBV30 and TRBJ1-2 for the parts outside the CDR3, the full variable domain is SQTIHQWPATLVQPVGSPLSLECTVEGTSNPNLYWYRQAAGRGLQLLFYSVGIGQISSEVPQNLSASRPQDRQFILSSKKLLLSDSGFYLCAWTQEGAYGYTFGSGTRLTVV.

J is TRBJ2-7 and V is TRBV28; perhaps TRBD2 as D (5 bases). Germline V gives CDR1 MDHEN, CDR2 SYDVKM. Deletions cut 5 bases from V and 7 bases from J, with 15 bases between. CDR3 length: 13 amino acids. Here the CDR3 reads CASSQEGLREQYF. CDR3 sequence (DNA): TGTGCCAGCAGTCAAGAGGGATTGCGGGAGCAGTACTTC.

The chain carries TRBV9 and TRBJ2-2; perhaps TRBD2 as D (6 bases). The V gene lost 2 bases and the J gene lost 2 bases, with 10 bases spanning the gap. Looked up from germline, CDR1 is SGDLS and CDR2 is YYNGEE. This CDR3 is 15 amino acids long. The CDR3 DNA reads TGTGCCAGCAGCGTCGGGGGACTTAACACCGGGGAGCTGTTTTTT. It encodes CASSVGGLNTGELFF.

This clone appeared a few times. The rearrangement links TRBV7-9 to TRBJ1-2; maybe TRBD1 (6 bases). From germline, CDR1 is SEHNR and CDR2 FQNEAQ (reference sequence). CDR3 length: 11 residues. V was pared by 8 bases and J by 6 bases, with 10 bases between. The CDR3 protein is CASGRGDGYTF. In DNA, the CDR3 is TGTGCCAGCGGCAGGGGTGATGGCTACACCTTC.

The rearrangement joins TRBV28 to TRBJ2-5; no clear D. Trimming stripped 2 bases from V and 1 base from J, with 11 bases between. CDR1 and CDR2 from the germline V gene are MDHEN and SYDVKM. This CDR3 region has 15 residues. DNA of the CDR3: TGTGCCAGCAGTTTAAGCACCCCAGGCCAAGAGACCCAGTACTTC. This encodes CASSLSTPGQETQYF.

This chain connects TRBV7-9 to TRBJ2-5; no firm D call. This CDR3 spans 14 amino acids. Germline CDR1 and CDR2: SEHNR and FQNEAQ (reference sequence). V gave up 3 bases and J gave up 5 bases, with 13 bases separating them. The CDR3 is CASSFSTGWETQYF. The CDR3 bases are TGTGCCAGCAGCTTTTCGACGGGCTGGGAGACCCAGTACTTC.

This chain joins TRBV4-1 and TRBJ1-2, with D maybe TRBD1 (6 bases). The germline V gene has CDR1 MGHRA and CDR2 YSYEKL. CDR3 size: 14 residues. The V end was cut by 3 bases, the J end by 8 bases, with 16 bases between. CDR3 protein: CASSQDSLSSGYTF. In DNA, the CDR3 is TGCGCCAGCAGCCAGGACAGCCTTAGTAGCGGCTACACCTTC.

The J gene is TRBJ2-1, the V gene TRBV11-2; 7 positions match TRBD2. The length of the CDR3 is 16 residues. Germline lookup yields CDR1 SGHAT and CDR2 FQNNGV. The trim removed 5 bases at V and 6 bases at J, leaving 13 bases unmatched. CDR3 DNA: TGTGCCAGCAGCCCGCGGGGGAGGGGCATGGGCAATGAGCAGTTCTTC. Amino acids: CASSPRGRGMGNEQFF.

This chain links TRBV28 with TRBJ2-1; 9 bases are shared with TRBD1. The CDR3 runs to 13 residues. V gave up 6 bases and J gave up 5 bases; unmatched junction bases: 2. Germline loops: CDR1 MDHEN, CDR2 SYDVKM. The CDR3 DNA reads TGTGCCAGCAGAAGACAGGGGGACAATGAGCAGTTCTTC. Its translation is CASRRQGDNEQFF.

The rearrangement joins TRBV6-5 to TRBJ2-1; 8 bases are a match to TRBD2. After removal of 7 bases from V and 7 bases from J, the junction contained 6 bases not matched to a gene. The CDR3 spans 13 residues. Germline values: CDR1 MNHEY, CDR2 SVGAGI. CDR3 residues: CASTRGRNNEQFF. CDR3 bases: TGTGCCAGCACACGCGGGAGGAATAATGAGCAGTTCTTC.